The 4 T cell receptor beta chains below all came from one sample that was sequenced in a study of blood T cell repertoires in COVID-19. Sequencing used immunoSEQ multiplex PCR; TCRdb keeps in-frame clones, though not all of them. The data contain approximately 280,000 clones, nearly 90% of them singletons. Source material: PBMCs or T cells enriched from blood (not recorded which). The receptor source for this set is a woman in her late teens or twenties with acute COVID-19.

The rearrangement uses TRBV27 and TRBJ2-7, with D possibly TRBD2 on 6 matching bases. Trimming pared 7 bases from V and 5 bases from J, leaving 24 bases between. Germline lookup yields CDR1 MNHEY and CDR2 SMNVEV (reference sequence). This CDR3 region has 16 residues. This CDR3 reads CASNDRSGRPENEQYF. The CDR3 nucleotides read TGTGCCAGCAATGATCGTAGCGGACGACCGGAGAACGAGCAGTACTTC.

The chain carries TRBV12-5 and TRBJ2-3; a weak D match, TRBD2 (5 bases). The CDR3 has 15 residues. V dropped 6 bases and J dropped 4 bases, with 17 bases sitting between them. Germline CDR1 and CDR2: LGHNT and FRNRAP. The CDR3: CASGLGTGRADTQYF. The CDR3 region has the DNA TGTGCTAGTGGACTAGGTACCGGGCGGGCAGATACGCAGTATTTT.

V gene TRBV7-2 combines with J gene TRBJ1-1, with D tentatively TRBD1 (6 bases). Germline values: CDR1 SGHTA, CDR2 FQGNSA. This CDR3 region has 17 residues. V gave up 4 bases and J gave up 1 base, with 19 bases separating them. CDR3 region: CASSSPRGKVPNTEAFF. As DNA, the CDR3 is TGTGCCAGCAGCTCCCCAAGGGGGAAAGTTCCGAACACTGAAGCTTTCTTT. Full variable domain (remainder filled in from reference TRBV7-2 and TRBJ1-1): GAGVSQSPSNKVTEKGKDVELRCDPISGHTALYWYRQSLGQGLEFLIYFQGNSAPDKSGLPSDRFSAERTGGSVSTLTIQRTQQEDSAVYLCASSSPRGKVPNTEAFFGQGTRLTVV.

As regards this clone: Other DNA sequences in the sample encode the same CDR3. The J gene is TRBJ1-1, the V gene TRBV6-5; 7 bases agree with TRBD1. V was pared by 6 bases and J by 1 base, with 5 bases of the junction left unmatched. This CDR3 has 14 residues. Germline-derived CDR1 and CDR2 are MNHEY and SVGAGI. DNA of the CDR3: TGTGCCAGCAGGCTAGGACAGGAGAACACTGAAGCTTTCTTT. Its translation: CASRLGQENTEAFF.